Listed here is a single T cell receptor (beta chain). Measured with immunoSEQ multiplex PCR; TCRdb has only the in-frame clones, and not every one. The sample contains 100,000 to 150,000 clones, roughly 92% of which appear only once. The CDR3 sequence is 14 residues long. V was cut by 2 bases and J by 2 bases, with 9 bases left in between. CDR1 and CDR2 (germline): SGHAT, FQNNGV. This sample was taken from a study of OX40 agonist ivuxolimab in advanced cancers. The TCR comes from an adult with an advanced solid tumor such as melanoma, head and neck, liver or kidney cancer. The material was CD4+ or CD8+ T cells sorted from blood, obtained in a trial of the OX40 agonist ivuxolimab. The chain links TRBV11-2 to TRBJ1-2; D ambiguous. The CDR3 nucleotides are TGTGCCAGCAGCTTAACCGGGAGGAACTATGGCTACACCTTC. The encoded protein is CASSLTGRNYGYTF.